Following are 6 T cell receptor beta chains from one sample sequenced in a study of technical replicates of blood from a few donors. Profiling relied on immunoSEQ multiplex PCR, and the TCRdb table lists in-frame clones only, not all of them. The sample records fewer than 90,000 clones, around 92% being singletons. The sequenced sample was T cells isolated from PBMCs. The receptors derive from a human donor in good health.

The sample holds one count of this clone. The rearrangement links TRBV6-5 to TRBJ2-5; 13 bases are shared with TRBD2. CDR3 length: 13 residues. Per germline, CDR1 MNHEY and CDR2 SVGAGI. Trimming took 6 bases from V and 5 from J; bases not matched to a gene: 0. The CDR3 loop reads CASRTSGRETQYF. In nucleotides, the CDR3 is TGTGCCAGCAGGACTAGCGGGAGGGAGACCCAGTACTTC.

J is TRBJ1-1 and V is TRBV28, with a weak D call TRBD1 (5 bases). This CDR3 is built from 14 residues. In germline, CDR1 is MDHEN, CDR2 SYDVKM. The V end was cut by 6 bases, the J end by 1 base, with 12 bases between. The CDR3 nucleotides read TGTGCCAGCAGATTTCGCGGACAGAACACTGAAGCTTTCTTT. Its translation is CASRFRGQNTEAFF.

The sample holds one count of this clone. The gene calls are TRBV7-2 and TRBJ2-1, with 11 nucleotides matching TRBD2. Unmatched junction bases numbered 11, after V lost 0 bases and J lost 1 base. Germline V CDR1 and CDR2: SGHTA, FQGNSA. This CDR3 has 20 amino acids. CDR3: CASSLATSGRVYSSYNEQFF. CDR3 bases: TGTGCCAGCAGCTTAGCTACTAGCGGGAGAGTGTACAGTTCCTACAATGAGCAGTTCTTC.

DNA for the CDR3: TGCGCCAGTCAGTCGTCTAGGGGCTACGAGCAGTACTTC. Its translation: CASQSSRGYEQYF. The chain has TRBV10-2 and TRBJ2-7; D perhaps matches TRBD1 (5 bases). The germline V gene encodes CDR1 WSHSY and CDR2 SAAADI. Between the trimmed V and J ends, which lost 9 bases and 3 bases, there was a span of 15 bases. The CDR3 has 13 amino acids.

The V call is TRBV7-3, the J call TRBJ2-5, with no clear D. V lost 1 base and J 5 bases, leaving 11 bases between the germline ends. The CDR3 runs 14 residues. Germline values: CDR1 SGHTA, CDR2 FQGTGA. This chain's CDR3 is CASSLIPVGETQYF. The CDR3 DNA follows: TGTGCCAGCAGCTTAATTCCGGTCGGGGAGACCCAGTACTTC.

V usage is TRBV6-8 and J usage is TRBJ2-1; D is unresolved. V dropped 0 bases and J dropped 2 bases, with 11 bases sitting between them. Germline CDR1 and CDR2: MNHGY and SAAAGT. CDR3 size: 16 residues. The CDR3 DNA sequence: TGTGCCAGCAGTTACTCGATAGTCGGAGCCTACAATGAGCAGTTCTTC. Its protein is CASSYSIVGAYNEQFF.